A single sample gave rise to the 23 T cell receptor beta chains below, sequenced in a study of shared clonotypes between healthy human individuals (dated by TCRdb to 2018 to 2020). The library came from the immunoSEQ multiplex PCR assay. The table was pulled from immuneACCESS by TCRdb, which kept in-frame rearrangements only. Such tables lose some clones; where checked, under half of the loss comes from unresolved V genes, and the rest has no known cause. This sample gives around 2.5 million clones in total; approximately 94% of them show up just once. The ten largest clones capture about 0.38% of the sample. Sequenced sample: naive CD4+ T cells from PBMCs. The cell subset or site label on this specimen signifies: CD45RA+ positively selected. Source of these receptors: a man between 18 and 35 years old in good health. Some clones in this sample may be carry-over from other donors' samples.

The chain employs TRBV28 and TRBJ2-7; TRBD1 matches 7 bases. CDR1 and CDR2 from the germline V gene are MDHEN and SYDVKM. J gave up 1 base and V 3 bases, and 6 bases lay outside the gene matches. This CDR3 spans 15 amino acids. The CDR3 bases are TGTGCCAGCAGTTTTATGTGGGGACAGTCCTACGAGCAGTACTTC. It encodes CASSFMWGQSYEQYF.

A word on this clone: The junction departs from the called germline gene at one end, perhaps through a read error. This chain uses TRBV15 with TRBJ2-5, with D unclear. CDR3 length equals 11 residues. From germline, CDR1 is LNHNV and CDR2 YYDKDF (reference sequence). CDR3: CATSSEILTDF. The CDR3 DNA is TGTGCCACCAGCAGTGAAATCCTCACAGACTTC.

This clone was seen more than once but under ten times. The V and J genes are TRBV19 and TRBJ1-5; no clear D gene. V dropped 3 bases and J dropped 3 bases, with 12 bases sitting between them. CDR3 length: 15 amino acids. Looked up from germline, CDR1 is LNHDA and CDR2 is SQIVND (reference sequence). The CDR3 DNA follows: TGTGCCAGTAGTATGGACCTATCCCCCAATCAGCCCCAGCATTTT. This encodes CASSMDLSPNQPQHF.

The V gene is TRBV7-2, the J gene TRBJ1-3; tentatively, D is TRBD1 (6 bases). V lost 2 bases to trimming and J lost 4 bases, with 24 bases between them. This CDR3 has 19 residues. The germline V gene encodes CDR1 SGHTA and CDR2 FQGNSA. CDR3 residues: CASSLRGGADLGEGNTIYF. In nucleotides, the CDR3 is TGTGCCAGCAGCTTACGCGGGGGCGCAGATCTTGGAGAGGGAAACACCATATATTTT. Looking up the rest from reference TRBV7-2 and TRBJ1-3 gives the full variable domain: GAGVSQSPSNKVTEKGKDVELRCDPISGHTALYWYRQSLGQGLEFLIYFQGNSAPDKSGLPSDRFSAERTGGSVSTLTIQRTQQEDSAVYLCASSLRGGADLGEGNTIYFGEGSWLTVV.

CDR3 bases: TGCGCCAGCAGCCAAGCCGGGTTTTTTAGCGAGCAGTACTTC. As protein: CASSQAGFFSEQYF. The chain couples TRBV4-1 to TRBJ2-7; D gene unclear. Deletions cut 1 base from V and 6 bases from J, with 13 bases between. This CDR3 is built from 14 residues. CDR1 and CDR2 from the germline V gene are MGHRA and YSYEKL.

The chain links TRBV28 to TRBJ1-2; TRBD1 aligns across 10 bases. The V segment lost 3 bases and the J segment 5 bases; nucleotides outside the gene matches: 9. This CDR3 is 16 amino acids long. Germline CDR1 and CDR2: MDHEN and SYDVKM. CDR3 in amino acids: CASSLGSGTGVYGYTF. CDR3 sequence (DNA): TGTGCCAGCAGTTTGGGATCCGGGACAGGGGTATATGGCTACACCTTC.

The rearrangement links TRBV6-5 to TRBJ1-2; D may be TRBD1 (6 bases). V was pared by 9 bases and J by 5 bases, with 22 bases between. CDR1 MNHEY and CDR2 SVGAGI come from the germline V gene. This CDR3 contains 15 residues. CDR3 nucleotides: TGTGCCAGTAGCGGGGCGGGGGCCGGTTATTATGGCTACACCTTC. Amino acids: CASSGAGAGYYGYTF.

This sequence joins TRBV6-4 and TRBJ1-2; D might be TRBD1 (6 bases). The CDR3 is 13 amino acids. From germline, CDR1 is MRHNA and CDR2 SNTAGT. Between the trimmed V and J ends, which lost 6 bases and 8 bases, there was a span of 16 bases. The CDR3 here is CASRSGGGGGYTF. The CDR3 nucleotides read TGTGCCAGCAGATCAGGAGGGGGAGGCGGCTACACCTTC.

CDR3 residues: CASSVGVGGNTIYF. The CDR3 DNA sequence: TGTGCCAGCAGTGTGGGAGTCGGTGGAAACACCATATATTTT. The V gene is TRBV6-1, the J gene TRBJ1-3; D is unresolved. The length of the CDR3 is 14 residues. V shed 4 bases and J shed 3 bases, with 10 bases lying between them. CDR1 is MNHNS and CDR2 is SASEGT in the germline V gene.

V usage is TRBV28 and J usage is TRBJ2-5, with 9 bases that match TRBD2. This CDR3 is 14 amino acids long. The V and J ends lost 6 bases and 6 bases, in that order; junction bases with no gene match: 8. Germline CDR1 is MDHEN and CDR2 is SYDVKM. DNA for the CDR3: TGTGCCAGCAGAACGGGACTAGCTTCAAAGACCCAGTACTTC. Its translation is CASRTGLASKTQYF.

The chain employs TRBV4-3 and TRBJ1-2; D is unresolved. The CDR3 runs 15 residues. The V and J ends lost 2 bases and 7 bases respectively, with 17 bases between them. CDR1 LGHNA and CDR2 YSLEER come from the germline V gene. CDR3 nucleotide sequence: TGCGCCAGCAGCCAACCCACCGTAGCGGAATCTGGCTACACCTTC. This translates into CASSQPTVAESGYTF.

The J gene is TRBJ1-2, the V gene TRBV7-2; D unresolved. Looked up from germline, CDR1 is SGHTA and CDR2 is FQGNSA. The CDR3 totals 13 residues. The V end was cut by 1 base, the J end by 5 bases, with 8 bases between. The chain's CDR3 is CASSLGSTYGYTF. CDR3 nucleotide sequence: TGTGCCAGCAGCTTAGGGTCAACTTATGGCTACACCTTC.

The gene calls are TRBV5-4 and TRBJ2-5; 9 nucleotides match TRBD1. This CDR3 region has 14 residues. Germline trimming cut 4 bases from V and 1 base from J; bases unmatched to any gene: 2. Looked up from germline, CDR1 is SGHNT and CDR2 is YYREEE (reference sequence). The CDR3 coding sequence is TGTGCCAGCAGCCGGGACAGGGTCCAAGAGACCCAGTACTTC. It codes for CASSRDRVQETQYF. Drawing the rest from reference TRBV5-4 and TRBJ2-5, the complete variable domain is ETGVTQSPTHLIKTRGQQVTLRCSSQSGHNTVSWYQQALGQGPQFIFQYYREEENGRGNFPPRFSGLQFPNYSSELNVNALELDDSALYLCASSRDRVQETQYFGPGTRLLVL.

The V call is TRBV7-9, the J call TRBJ2-6; 7 nucleotides line up with TRBD2. The CDR3 contains 18 residues. V lost 1 base, J lost 0 bases, and 6 bases stayed unmatched. In germline, CDR1 is SEHNR, CDR2 FQNEAQ (reference sequence). The CDR3 nucleotides are TGTGCCAGCAGCTTAGTGGGCGGGGGTTACTCTGGGGCCAACGTCCTGACTTTC. Residues: CASSLVGGGYSGANVLTF.

This chain uses TRBV29-1 with TRBJ2-7; no reliable D call. Germline V gives CDR1 SQVTM, CDR2 ANQGSEA. The CDR3 has 9 amino acids. CDR3 nucleotides: TGCCCCCTGGGTCACGAGCAGTACTTC. Protein: CPLGHEQYF.

V and J are TRBV6-5 and TRBJ1-4, with D possibly TRBD1 on 5 matching bases. Trimming pared 2 bases from V and 5 bases from J, leaving 12 bases between. The germline V gene encodes CDR1 MNHEY and CDR2 SVGAGI. The CDR3 sequence is 15 residues long. CDR3 residues: CASSYVGRNNEKLFF. The CDR3 coding sequence is TGTGCCAGCAGTTACGTGGGACGGAACAATGAAAAACTGTTTTTT.

With respect to this clone: Other DNA sequences in the sample encode the same CDR3. This chain uses TRBV7-2 with TRBJ2-7, with D perhaps TRBD1 (6 bases). Looked up from germline, CDR1 is SGHTA and CDR2 is FQGNSA. V lost 5 bases, J lost 4 bases, and 12 bases lay in between. The CDR3 has 13 residues. CDR3 DNA: TGTGCCAGCAGCCTCAGGACAGTTTACGAGCAGTACTTC. It specifies CASSLRTVYEQYF.

The rearrangement uses TRBV6-1 and TRBJ1-2; TRBD1 matches 7 bases. Germline V gives CDR1 MNHNS, CDR2 SASEGT. This CDR3 contains 14 residues. The junction had 12 bases not matched to a gene; V was cut back by 10 bases and J by 4 bases. In nucleotides, the CDR3 is TGTGCCATCTCCAAGGGGGCGCCGGGCTATGGCTACACCTTC. Its protein is CAISKGAPGYGYTF.

This chain connects TRBV27 to TRBJ2-3; no clear D gene. The CDR3 has 14 amino acids. V lost 3 bases to trimming and J lost 2 bases, with 9 bases between them. Looked up from germline, CDR1 is MNHEY and CDR2 is SMNVEV (reference sequence). The CDR3 region is CASSLRSHTDTQYF. DNA of the CDR3: TGTGCCAGCAGTTTGAGGTCCCACACAGATACGCAGTATTTT.

V gene TRBV7-8 combines with J gene TRBJ2-3; D is perhaps TRBD1 or TRBD2 (5 bases each). Trimming cost V 5 bases and J 3 bases, with 15 bases left between them. Germline values: CDR1 SGHVS, CDR2 FQNEAQ. This CDR3 region has 15 residues. CDR3 coding DNA: TGTGCCAGCAGCCCCCGAGAGGGGAAAACAGATACGCAGTATTTT. It codes for CASSPREGKTDTQYF.

This clone is a singleton in its sample. The gene calls are TRBV7-9 and TRBJ2-1; 12 nucleotides line up with TRBD1. After removal of 4 bases from V and 8 bases from J, the junction contained 6 bases not matched to a gene. This CDR3 comprises 15 residues. Germline V CDR1 and CDR2: SEHNR, FQNEAQ (reference sequence). The CDR3 DNA sequence: TGTGCCAGCAGCTCTGGGACAGGGGGCTTCGATGAGCAGTTCTTC. Translation: CASSSGTGGFDEQFF.

This rearrangement joins TRBV14 to TRBJ2-3; TRBD1 or TRBD2 may be the D gene (5 bases each). CDR3 length: 14 residues. Germline V lookup: CDR1 SGHDN, CDR2 FVKESK. Trimming took off 5 bases at V and 5 bases at J, with 14 bases between the two ends. The CDR3 spells CASSSRGAGDTQYF. CDR3 sequence (DNA): TGTGCCAGCAGCTCGAGGGGCGCGGGAGATACGCAGTATTTT.

The chain recombines TRBV28 with TRBJ2-3; TRBD2 matches at 11 bases. The trim removed 5 bases at V and 1 base at J, leaving 5 bases unmatched. This CDR3 has 16 residues. Germline lookup yields CDR1 MDHEN and CDR2 SYDVKM. The CDR3, as DNA: TGTGCCAGCAGTATATTAGCGGGAGGGGGCACAGATACGCAGTATTTT. Translating it yields CASSILAGGGTDTQYF. The variable domain in full, completed from reference TRBV28 and TRBJ2-3, reads DVKVTQSSRYLVKRTGEKVFLECVQDMDHENMFWYRQDPGLGLRLIYFSYDVKMKEKGDIPEGYSVSREKKERFSLILESASTNQTSMYLCASSILAGGGTDTQYFGPGTRLTVL.